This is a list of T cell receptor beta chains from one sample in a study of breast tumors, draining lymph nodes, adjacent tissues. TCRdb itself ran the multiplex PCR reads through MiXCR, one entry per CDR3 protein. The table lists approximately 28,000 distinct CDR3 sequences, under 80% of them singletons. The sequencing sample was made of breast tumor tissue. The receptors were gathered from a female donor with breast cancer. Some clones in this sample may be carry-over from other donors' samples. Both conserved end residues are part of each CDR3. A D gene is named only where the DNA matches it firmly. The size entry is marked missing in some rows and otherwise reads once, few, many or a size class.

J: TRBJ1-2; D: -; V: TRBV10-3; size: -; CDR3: CAISAGQAGDGYTF; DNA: TGTGCCATCAGCGCCGGTCAGGCAGGGGATGGCTACACCTTC
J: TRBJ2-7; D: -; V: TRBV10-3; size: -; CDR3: CAISESDARLGYEQYF; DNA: TGTGCCATCAGTGAGTCGGACGCGCGGTTGGGCTACGAGCAGTACTTC
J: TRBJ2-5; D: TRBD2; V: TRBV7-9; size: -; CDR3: CASSPGLAGQETQYF; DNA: TGTGCCAGCAGCCCCGGACTAGCGGGGCAAGAGACCCAGTACTTC
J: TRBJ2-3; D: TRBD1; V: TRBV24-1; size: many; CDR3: CATSDPGQGSHTQYF; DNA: TGTGCCACCAGTGATCCGGGACAGGGATCCCATACGCAGTATTTT
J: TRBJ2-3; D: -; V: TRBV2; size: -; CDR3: CASSKQGTDTQYF; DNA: TGTGCCAGCAGTAAACAGGGCACAGATACGCAGTATTTT
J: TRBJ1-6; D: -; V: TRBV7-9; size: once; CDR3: CASSLGDNNSPLHF; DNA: TGTGCCAGCAGCTTAGGCGACAATAATTCACCCCTCCACTTT
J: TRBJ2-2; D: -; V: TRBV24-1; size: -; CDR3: CATSDPGQNTGELFF; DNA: TGTGCCACCAGTGATCCGGGACAAAACACCGGGGAGCTGTTTTTT
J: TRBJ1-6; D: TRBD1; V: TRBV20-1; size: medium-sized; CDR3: CSARRQGADYNSPLHF; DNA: TGCAGTGCTAGAAGACAGGGGGCGGACTATAATTCACCCCTCCACTTT
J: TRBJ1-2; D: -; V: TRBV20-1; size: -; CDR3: CSAPYFGGQGYGYTF; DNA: TGCAGTGCCCCGTATTTTGGGGGGCAAGGCTATGGCTACACCTTC
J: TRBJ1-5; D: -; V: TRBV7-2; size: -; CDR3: CASSSQGQPQHF; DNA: TGTGCCAGCAGCTCCCAGGGTCAGCCCCAGCATTTT
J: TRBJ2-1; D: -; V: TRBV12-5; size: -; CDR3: CASGLVNEQFF; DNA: TGTGCTAGTGGTTTGGTAAATGAGCAGTTCTTC
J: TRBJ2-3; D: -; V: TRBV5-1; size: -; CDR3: CASSGGATDTQYF; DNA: TGCGCCAGCAGCGGGGGGGCGACAGATACGCAGTATTTT
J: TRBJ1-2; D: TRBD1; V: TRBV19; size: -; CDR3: CASSIGGTGMSSNGYTF; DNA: TGTGCCAGTAGTATAGGGGGGACAGGGATGAGTTCGAATGGCTACACCTTC
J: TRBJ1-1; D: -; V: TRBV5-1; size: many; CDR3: CASSQQSKHTEAFF; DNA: TGCGCCAGCAGCCAGCAAAGTAAGCACACTGAAGCTTTCTTT
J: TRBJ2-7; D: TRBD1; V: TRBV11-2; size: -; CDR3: CASSPRTGTYEQYF; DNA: TGTGCCAGCAGCCCCCGGACAGGGACTTACGAGCAGTACTTC
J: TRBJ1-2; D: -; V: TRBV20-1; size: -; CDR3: CSAKEQGRTSGYTF; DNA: TGCAGTGCTAAGGAGCAGGGGCGAACCAGCGGCTACACCTTC
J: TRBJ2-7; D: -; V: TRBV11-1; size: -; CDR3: CASTQGNSYEQYF; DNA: TGTGCCAGCACCCAGGGAAATTCCTACGAGCAGTACTTC
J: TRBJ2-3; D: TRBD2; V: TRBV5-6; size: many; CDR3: CASSLGGAGGPLDTQYF; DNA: TGTGCCAGCAGCTTGGGAGGGGCGGGAGGGCCCTTGGATACGCAGTATTTT
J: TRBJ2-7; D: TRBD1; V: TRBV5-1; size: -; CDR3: CASSSRQGANYEQYF; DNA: TGCGCCAGCAGCTCTCGACAGGGGGCGAACTACGAGCAGTACTTC
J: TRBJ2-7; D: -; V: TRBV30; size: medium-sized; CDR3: CAWNGKHASSYEQYF; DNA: TGTGCCTGGAATGGCAAACACGCAAGCTCCTACGAGCAGTACTTC
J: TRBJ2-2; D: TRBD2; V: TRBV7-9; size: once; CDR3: CASRPPGLGELFF; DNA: TGTGCCAGCAGACCTCCGGGACTAGGGGAGCTGTTTTTT
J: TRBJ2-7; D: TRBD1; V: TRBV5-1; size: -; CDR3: CASSAGGYEYF; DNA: TGCGCCAGCAGCGCAGGGGGTTATGAGTACTTC
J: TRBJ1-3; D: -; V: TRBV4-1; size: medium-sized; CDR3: CASSPVGGNTIYF; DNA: TGCGCCAGCAGCCCTGTCGGTGGAAACACCATATATTTT
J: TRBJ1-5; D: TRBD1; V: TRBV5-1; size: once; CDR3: CASSWGTENHPQHF; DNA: TGCGCCAGCAGCTGGGGGACAGAGAATCACCCCCAGCATTTT
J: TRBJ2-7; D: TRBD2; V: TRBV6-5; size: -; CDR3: CASSPLSGGTLYEQYF; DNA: TGTGCCAGCAGTCCGCTTAGCGGGGGGACTCTCTACGAGCAGTACTTC
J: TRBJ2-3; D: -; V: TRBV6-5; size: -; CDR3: CASSPLHLMTDTQYF; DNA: TGTGCCAGCAGCCCTCTTCACCTCATGACAGATACGCAGTATTTT
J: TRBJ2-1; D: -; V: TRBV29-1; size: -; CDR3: CSVEEGRPNEQFF; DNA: TGCAGCGTTGAGGAAGGGAGGCCCAATGAGCAGTTCTTC
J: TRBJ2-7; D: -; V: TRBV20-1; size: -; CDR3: CSAWGGGSVSYEQYF; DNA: TGCAGTGCTTGGGGTGGGGGGAGCGTCTCCTACGAGCAGTACTTC
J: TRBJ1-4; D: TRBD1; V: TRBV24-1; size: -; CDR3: CATSDSTGLGGTNEKLFF; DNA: TGTGCCACCAGTGACTCGACAGGGTTAGGAGGAACTAATGAAAAACTGTTTTTT
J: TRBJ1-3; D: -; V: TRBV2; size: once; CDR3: CASFSSSGNTIYF; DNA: TGTGCCAGCTTCAGCAGCTCTGGAAACACCATATATTTT
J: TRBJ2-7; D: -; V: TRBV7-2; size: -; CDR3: CASSLYAQNEQYF; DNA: TGTGCCAGCAGCTTATACGCTCAAAACGAGCAGTACTTC
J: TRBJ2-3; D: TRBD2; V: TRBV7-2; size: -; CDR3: CASSFVGGFSDTQYF; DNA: TGTGCCAGCAGCTTTGTGGGGGGGTTCTCAGATACGCAGTATTTT
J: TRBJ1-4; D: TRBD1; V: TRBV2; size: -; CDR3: CASSELQGEREKLFF; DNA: TGTGCCAGCAGTGAACTCCAGGGGGAGAGGGAAAAACTGTTTTTT
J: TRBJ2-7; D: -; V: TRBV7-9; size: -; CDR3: CASSLAGGQRNEQYF; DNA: TGTGCCAGCAGCTTGGCTGGGGGGCAACGGAACGAGCAGTACTTC
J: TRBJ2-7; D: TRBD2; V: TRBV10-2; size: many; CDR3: CASSVRAGEGYEQYF; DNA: TGCGCCAGCAGTGTAAGGGCGGGAGAAGGATACGAGCAGTACTTC
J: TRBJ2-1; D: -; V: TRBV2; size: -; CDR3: CASSPFRDVLIDEQFF; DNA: TGTGCCAGCAGCCCCTTCCGGGACGTTTTAATCGATGAGCAGTTCTTC
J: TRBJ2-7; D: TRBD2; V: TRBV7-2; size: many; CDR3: CASSPQRGRPYEQYF; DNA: TGTGCCAGCAGCCCCCAGCGGGGGAGGCCCTACGAGCAGTACTTC
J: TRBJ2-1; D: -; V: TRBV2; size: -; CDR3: CASSEYPGSSYNEQFF; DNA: TGTGCCAGCAGTGAATATCCGGGAAGCTCCTACAATGAGCAGTTCTTC
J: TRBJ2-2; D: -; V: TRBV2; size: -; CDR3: CASRGTGSNTGELFF; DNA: TGTGCCAGCAGAGGAACAGGGTCGAACACCGGGGAGCTGTTTTTT
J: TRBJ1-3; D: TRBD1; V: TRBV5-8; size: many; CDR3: CASSTTGTGDGNTIYF; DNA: TGTGCCAGCAGCACCACCGGGACAGGGGATGGAAACACCATATATTTT
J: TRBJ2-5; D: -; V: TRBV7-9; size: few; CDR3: CASSLSSSGQETQYF; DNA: TGTGCCAGCAGCTTATCGTCCAGCGGCCAAGAGACCCAGTACTTC
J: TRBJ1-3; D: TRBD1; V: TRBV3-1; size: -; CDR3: CASSDRYRGPGNTIYF; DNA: TGTGCCAGCAGCGACCGGTACAGGGGGCCTGGAAACACCATATATTTT
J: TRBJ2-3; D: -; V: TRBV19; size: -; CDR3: CATGYPDTQYF; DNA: TGTGCCACCGGGTACCCAGATACGCAGTATTTT